This TCR beta chain emerged from a study of blood T cells in healthy people across ages (dated by TCRdb to about 2015). With respect to the entire study: In model experiments, template switching captured roughly one uniquely barcoded TCR beta cDNA molecule for every two T cells. The donors were divided into four age groups: young (average around 17 years), middle-aged (roughly 40), aged (roughly 66) and long-lived (more than 75). Age-related changes in TCR beta repertoire diversity were measured in the study by deep sequencing normalized with unique cDNA molecular identifiers. Using the same blood draw, the study looked at two additional independent replicas of 1 million unique cDNA reads for two donors, one aged 18 to 30 and the other aged 80 or older. What the work shows at the level of the full study, not this receptor alone: The CMV infection status of donors was not known, potentially confounding age-related changes in expanded clonotypes. Observed TCR beta diversity correlated strongly with the percentage of naive T cells measured by flow cytometry. Estimates of total diversity based on one million sequenced T cells were regarded as lower bounds and as underestimates. Observed TCR beta diversity per million T cells fell roughly linearly with age, and a significant reduction was already apparent by age roughly 40. Because profiling used bulk unsorted PBMCs, naive and antigen-experienced compartments could not be compared conclusively. Compared with the aged group, the long-lived group had more naive CD4+ T cells, fewer expanded clones and increased TCR diversity, suggesting age selection.

The donors were a few dozen Caucasian individuals from Russia, aged roughly 6 to 100 years, who were systemically healthy. Ten milliliters of peripheral blood were drawn from each donor into EDTA-treated Vacutainer tubes. PBMCs were isolated by Ficoll-Paque density-gradient centrifugation, with at least 7 million obtained per sample. Total RNA was extracted from PBMCs with Trizol reagent, with at least 5.5 micrograms obtained per sample. The percentages of naive CD45RAhigh/CD27high T cells were determined by flow cytometry on a PBMC aliquot from every donor. After removal of 6 bases from V and 9 bases from J, the junction retains 9 bases not matched to a gene. Measured from the cysteine to the phenylalanine, the CDR3 is 14 residues long. The read is trimmed to its CDR3 DNA, 42 bases read in frame from base 1. Per the germline V gene (reference sequence), PRHDT is the CDR1 and FYEKMQ is the CDR2. The sample holds a few counts of this clonotype. Its recognized antigen is unknown. It has no much larger one-base neighbor in the sample; base qualities were not kept.

Libraries came from 5' RACE. Data came from an Illumina HiSeq 2500. A second PCR of about 6 to 11 cycles was performed with a sample-barcoded 5' primer and a J-beta primer mix. A template-switch 5' adaptor carrying 12 random nucleotides introduced a unique molecular identifier onto each TCR beta cDNA molecule. Each sample yielded at least 2.5 million CDR3-containing paired-end reads. First-strand cDNA was synthesized from all RNA with the Mint cDNA synthesis kit, primed by a TRBC-specific oligonucleotide. After uracil-DNA glycosylase treatment, a first 18-cycle PCR used universal primers M1SS and BC2_uni_R on all cDNA. Under the source paper's analysis protocol: For normalization, 1 million high-quality reads, each with a distinct molecular identifier, were randomly selected from each sample. Instead of being binned into consensus sequences, reads that shared molecular identifiers were thrown out. MiTCR, run with a Q25 quality threshold and the strictest error-elimination algorithm, handled CDR3 identification, clonotype clustering and error correction. A nonparametric unseen species model with Euler transformation was used to estimate lower-bound total TCR beta diversity. TCRdb reworked the public reads: Q25 trimming with fastp, MiXCR clone assembly, productive beta chains retained. Here each entry gathers all rows of one CDR3 protein and keeps the most common genes and DNA. TCRdb's processing, not the study's, gives the V and J calls here. Recorded for this sample are around 990,000 distinct CDR3 sequences; approximately 25% of them occurred a single time. Around 0.75% of the sample is held by the ten biggest clonotypes.

These records were also assigned to another study, of T cells of mothers and their children. That second publication adds: Nine systemically healthy Caucasian individuals served as donors, namely three mothers together with their six children. cDNA synthesis used all of the extracted RNA, with roughly 1.6 ug of RNA in each 15 ul reaction. In the second PCR, the M1S primer introduced both the sample barcodes and 2-4 random nucleotides. More than 8.5 million TCR beta CDR3 reads were obtained from each mother, and some 3.2 million reads were obtained from each child. Thymic selection similarly shapes TCR recombination output in related and unrelated pairs, with minor effect from inherited differences. Normalized repertoire overlap was always found to be slightly, but never significantly, higher in related mother-child pairs than in unrelated mother-child pairs. With a sensitivity of approximately 100 clones per million clonotypes, no persistent microchimeric T cell clones were detected. In the study, deep NGS was used to compare the TCR beta repertoires of mothers and children, and features distinguishing related mother-child pairs from unrelated individuals were sought. Mothers averaged approximately 40 +/- 4 years of age and children averaged roughly 11 +/- 4 years. After adapters were ligated using NEBNext reagents, the libraries underwent 100+100 nt paired-end sequencing on an Illumina HiSeq 2000. To avoid cross-contamination, the mother libraries and the child libraries were prepared a month apart and sequenced in separate runs. Between roughly 500,000 and 2,300,000 distinct TCR beta clonotypes were identified per donor. Naive TCR beta clonotypes were estimated from low-frequency clonotypes matched to each donor's FACS-determined naive share, without sorting.

The chain couples TRBV13 to TRBJ2-1; 9 middle bases align to TRBD2. Input material: blood. This sequence was found in a girl aged 2-9 years in good health. In nucleotides, the sequence is TGTGCCAGCAGACGTAGCGGGAGAAGTAGTGAGCAGTTCTTC. Its translation is CASRRSGRSSEQFF. The variable domain in full, with residues beyond the CDR3 obtained from the reference TRBV13 and TRBJ2-1 genes, is AAGVIQSPRHLIKEKRETATLKCYPIPRHDTVYWYQQGPGQDPQFLISFYEKMQSDKGSIPDRFSAQQFSDYHSELNMSSLELGDSALYFCASRRSGRSSEQFFGPGTRLTVL.